The rows below give T cell receptor beta chains drawn from one sample of a study of blood T cell repertoires in COVID-19. Here immunoSEQ multiplex PCR was the method, and the copy in TCRdb shows in-frame clones only, minus some. Of about 200,000 clones listed, about 84% are singletons. Material: PBMCs or T cells enriched from blood (not recorded which). These receptors originate from a man in his forties with acute COVID-19. Each CDR3 is given with its conserved first and last residue. The D gene is left open where the match is weak. Clone size is given for some rows only: seen once, a few or many times, or a class if the clone is expanded.

clone_size	d_call	v_call	j_call	cdr3_aa	cdr3_nt
NA	NA	TRBV5-8	TRBJ2-2	CASSLSGGGELFF	TGTGCCAGCAGCTTGAGCGGCGGCGGGGAGCTGTTTTTT
NA	TRBD1	TRBV14	TRBJ1-6	CASSGRTGLRHSPLHF	TGTGCCAGCAGCGGTCGGACAGGGCTGAGGCATTCACCCCTCCACTTT
NA	NA	TRBV19	TRBJ1-1	CASTLGWAEAFF	TGTGCCAGCACGCTAGGATGGGCTGAAGCTTTCTTT
once	NA	TRBV4-3	TRBJ1-1	CASSRSGSATEAFF	TGCGCCAGCAGCCGATCAGGGTCTGCCACTGAAGCTTTCTTT
NA	TRBD2	TRBV7-8	TRBJ2-1	CASSLGVAGFSSSYNEQFF	TGTGCCAGCAGCTTAGGGGTAGCGGGGTTCTCCAGCTCCTACAATGAGCAGTTCTTC
NA	TRBD2	TRBV7-9	TRBJ2-3	CASSLGTSSQYF	TGTGCCAGCAGCCTAGGGACTAGCTCGCAGTATTTT
NA	NA	TRBV20-1	TRBJ1-2	CSAREKRGYTF	TGCAGTGCTAGGGAGAAACGAGGCTACACCTTC
NA	TRBD2	TRBV9	TRBJ2-3	CASSGSGRFADTQYF	TGTGCCAGCAGCGGTAGCGGGAGATTTGCAGATACGCAGTATTTT
NA	TRBD2	TRBV3-1/TRBV3-2	TRBJ2-5	CASSQDPGGGRETQYF	TGTGCCAGCAGCCAAGATCCTGGGGGGGGTCGGGAGACCCAGTACTTC
NA	NA	TRBV27	TRBJ1-3	CASGGVSGNTIYF	TGTGCCTCCGGAGGGGTGTCTGGAAACACCATATATTTT
NA	NA	TRBV12-5	TRBJ2-3	CASGLLNLLAQRPDTQYF	TGTGCTAGTGGTTTGTTAAACCTATTAGCCCAGAGGCCAGATACGCAGTATTTT
NA	TRBD1	TRBV7-2	TRBJ2-2	CASSLLPGGTNTGELFF	TGTGCCAGCAGCTTATTGCCAGGGGGCACGAACACCGGGGAGCTGTTTTTT
NA	TRBD2	TRBV18	TRBJ2-1	CASSLGLAGGNEQFF	TGTGCCAGCTCCCTTGGACTAGCGGGAGGCAATGAGCAGTTCTTC
few	NA	TRBV20-1	TRBJ1-2	CNPSRGGGYTF	TGCAACCCCTCCAGGGGTGGCGGCTACACCTTC
NA	NA	TRBV21-1	TRBJ1-3	CASIQAGTVTSGNTIYF	TGTGCCAGCATCCAAGCGGGGACAGTCACCTCTGGAAACACCATATATTTT
few	NA	TRBV20-1	TRBJ2-7	CSASDYYEQYF	TGCAGTGCTAGCGACTACTACGAGCAGTACTTC
once	TRBD1	TRBV19	TRBJ1-2	CASSIYGSGTGGGYGYTF	TGTGCCAGTAGTATTTATGGATCCGGGACAGGGGGAGGCTATGGCTACACCTTC
NA	TRBD2	TRBV2	TRBJ2-3	CASRLAGTDTQYF	TGTGCCAGCAGATTAGCGGGAACAGATACGCAGTATTTT